This entry lists 30 T cell receptor beta chains sequenced from one sample in a study of T cells in Graves' hyperthyroidism and ophthalmopathy. RNA transcripts yielded amplified TCR beta CDR3 regions. In the first-round RT-PCR of the TCR CDR3, the HTBI primer set was used. TCRdb called the multiplex PCR reads again in MiXCR, with one record for every CDR3 protein. The sample yields roughly 510,000 distinct CDR3 sequences, around 21% seen once. The source material was blood. These receptors originate from a man in his late teens or twenties with Graves' hyperthyroidism.

V usage is TRBV6-1 and J usage is TRBJ2-7; 15 nucleotides match TRBD2. With V trimmed by 6 bases and J by 6 bases, 6 bases remained unmatched. CDR3 length: 15 amino acids. From germline, CDR1 is MNHNS and CDR2 SASEGT. The CDR3, as DNA: TGTGCCAGCAGAAAACCGGGACTAGCGGGAGGCGAGCAGTACTTC. Translating it yields CASRKPGLAGGEQYF.

This clonotype has ten or more counts. The chain has TRBV30 and TRBJ2-7; D ambiguous. V was clipped by 2 bases and J by 3 bases, with 11 bases between them. Germline V gene lookup returns CDR1 GTSNPN and CDR2 SVGIG (reference sequence). The CDR3 totals 13 residues. CDR3 nucleotides: TGTGCCTGGAGTTGGGGTCCTGGCTACGAGCAGTACTTC. Its protein is CAWSWGPGYEQYF. Filled out from reference TRBV30 and TRBJ2-7, the complete variable domain reads SQTIHQWPATLVQPVGSPLSLECTVEGTSNPNLYWYRQAAGRGLQLLFYSVGIGQISSEVPQNLSASRPQDRQFILSSKKLLLSDSGFYLCAWSWGPGYEQYFGPGTRLTVT.

This clonotype was counted ten times or more. The V and J genes are TRBV6-1 and TRBJ1-1; tentatively, D is TRBD1 (6 bases). Trimming shortened V by 6 bases and J by 8 bases, and 16 bases separated the two germline ends. CDR3 size: 13 residues. Germline V gene data show CDR1 as MNHNS and CDR2 as SASEGT. Here the CDR3 DNA reads TGTGCCAGCAGCCCCACAGGGCCCGCCGAAGCTTTCTTT. As protein: CASSPTGPAEAFF.

This clonotype was seen a handful of times. The chain joins TRBV5-1 to TRBJ1-1; a weak D match, TRBD1 (5 bases). The V and J ends lost 0 bases and 8 bases respectively, with 20 bases between them. The CDR3 covers 16 residues. The germline gives CDR1 SGHRS, CDR2 YFSETQ. CDR3 sequence reads: CASSLEGRAVLDEAFF. The CDR3 nucleotides read TGCGCCAGCAGCTTGGAGGGCAGGGCCGTTCTGGACGAAGCTTTCTTT.

This clonotype was observed at least ten times. The chain has TRBV2 and TRBJ2-3; D not resolved. CDR1 is SNHLY and CDR2 is FYNNEI in the germline V gene. This CDR3 is 11 amino acids long. The V gene lost 6 bases and the J gene lost 2 bases, with 3 bases spanning the gap. DNA for the CDR3: TGTGCCAGCAGGGCCACAGATACGCAGTATTTT. This gives the protein CASRATDTQYF.

This clonotype was detected a few times. CDR3 in amino acids: CASSPSGEDGELFF. The CDR3 nucleotides read TGTGCCAGCAGCCCTAGCGGAGAGGACGGGGAGCTGTTTTTT. The chain uses TRBV28 and TRBJ2-2, with 7 bases that match TRBD2. After removal of 6 bases from V and 7 bases from J, the junction contained 8 bases not matched to a gene. Germline V CDR1 and CDR2: MDHEN, SYDVKM. This CDR3 has 14 residues.

This clonotype occurred many times. The genes are TRBV2 and TRBJ1-5, with a possible D match to TRBD1 (5 bases). Trimming removed 4 bases at V and 2 bases at J, with 12 bases between. This CDR3 is 15 amino acids long. The V gene's germline CDR1 is SNHLY and CDR2 FYNNEI. CDR3 amino acids: CASSVGVGGNQPQHF. The CDR3 nucleotides read TGTGCCAGCAGTGTGGGAGTGGGGGGCAATCAGCCCCAGCATTTT.

Only a few counts were recorded for this clonotype. The chain carries TRBV27 and TRBJ2-5, with a tentative D call TRBD1 (6 bases). V was trimmed by 8 bases and J by 4 bases, leaving 17 bases between them. The CDR3 covers 14 residues. Germline values: CDR1 MNHEY, CDR2 SMNVEV (reference sequence). This CDR3 is CASSDRFSGETQYF. The CDR3 coding sequence is TGTGCCAGCTCCGACAGGTTCTCCGGAGAGACCCAGTACTTC.

V usage is TRBV29-1 and J usage is TRBJ2-7; D remains unclear. The germline V gene encodes CDR1 SQVTM and CDR2 ANQGSEA. The CDR3 totals 12 residues. V was shortened by 4 bases and J by 2 bases, with 9 bases between the two germline ends. CDR3 in DNA: TGCAGCGTTGTTCGAACCACCTACGAGCAGTACTTC. It is translated as CSVVRTTYEQYF.

This clonotype was picked up many times. This sequence joins TRBV6-6 and TRBJ1-1; TRBD1 is a possible D gene (6 bases). The CDR3 has 15 residues. Germline V gene sequence: CDR1 MNHNY, CDR2 SVGAGI (reference sequence). The CDR3 DNA sequence: TGTGGAAGCAACGGACAGAACCTCATGAACACTGAAGCTTTCTTT. It encodes CGSNGQNLMNTEAFF.

This clonotype was seen at least ten times. The V call is TRBV6-6, the J call TRBJ1-5, with 11 bases that match TRBD1. The germline CDR1 and CDR2 sequences are MNHNY and SVGAGI (reference sequence). Trimming took 5 bases from V and 0 from J; bases not matched to a gene: 15. CDR3 length: 20 amino acids. CDR3: CASSQSSRTGGLYSNQPQHF. The CDR3 nucleotides are TGTGCCAGCAGTCAAAGTTCGCGGACAGGGGGCCTCTATAGCAATCAGCCCCAGCATTTT.

Many counts were recorded for this clonotype. The chain combines TRBV2 with TRBJ1-2; 10 positions match TRBD1. The germline CDR1 and CDR2 sequences are SNHLY and FYNNEI. V dropped 4 bases and J dropped 3; count of bases not matched to a gene: 5. CDR3 length equals 15 residues. The CDR3 DNA reads TGTGCCAGCAGTGTCGGACAGGGGGGAGACTATGGCTACACCTTC. The encoded protein is CASSVGQGGDYGYTF.

This clonotype was observed many times. This chain joins TRBV3-1 and TRBJ2-7, with D perhaps assigned TRBD1 or TRBD2 (5 bases each). Between the trimmed V and J ends, which lost 4 bases and 3 bases, there was a span of 13 bases. The CDR3 has 14 amino acids. Germline V gene sequence: CDR1 LGHDT, CDR2 YNNKEL (reference sequence). CDR3 coding DNA: TGTGCCAGCAGCCGAGGGACGCAGATCTACGAGCAGTACTTC. Translated: CASSRGTQIYEQYF.

This rearrangement joins TRBV11-2 to TRBJ2-7; 7 bases agree with TRBD1. The trim removed 3 bases at V and 7 bases at J, leaving 6 bases unmatched. This CDR3 is built from 13 residues. In germline, CDR1 is SGHAT, CDR2 FQNNGV. CDR3 protein: CASSFLRQGEQYF. The DNA of the CDR3 is TGTGCCAGCAGCTTTCTCCGACAGGGAGAGCAGTACTTC. Full variable domain (remainder filled in from reference TRBV11-2 and TRBJ2-7): EAGVAQSPRYKIIEKRQSVAFWCNPISGHATLYWYQQILGQGPKLLIQFQNNGVVDDSQLPKDRFSAERLKGVDSTLKIQPAKLEDSAVYLCASSFLRQGEQYFGPGTRLTVT.

The chain employs TRBV27 and TRBJ1-2, with TRBD1 identical over 8 bases. V lost 1 base to trimming and J lost 4 bases; unmatched junction nucleotides: 5. Germline assignment: CDR1 MNHEY and CDR2 SMNVEV (reference sequence). The CDR3 extends over 15 amino acids. CDR3: CASSLYGQGLYGYTF. CDR3 DNA sequence: TGTGCCAGCAGTTTATATGGACAGGGACTCTATGGCTACACCTTC.

This clonotype was observed a few times. The rearrangement joins TRBV12-3 or TRBV12-4 to TRBJ2-5; TRBD2 agrees at 8 bases. The V gene end was trimmed by 4 bases and the J gene end by 5 bases; junction bases not matched to a gene: 9. This CDR3 region has 15 residues. In nucleotides, the CDR3 is TGTGCCAGCAGTTCGTTAGCGGGGCCCGAGGAGACCCAGTACTTC. This encodes CASSSLAGPEETQYF.

This chain uses TRBV12-3 or TRBV12-4 with TRBJ1-1; TRBD1 agrees at 7 bases. This CDR3 region has 15 residues. J lost 1 base, V lost 3 bases, and 5 bases had no gene match. CDR3 sequence: CASSFDRAANTEAFF. CDR3 DNA sequence: TGTGCCAGCAGTTTTGACAGGGCTGCGAACACTGAAGCTTTCTTT.

Concerning this clonotype itself: A read error may be the cause here, since a much bigger clone is one base away. The V call is TRBV29-1, the J call TRBJ2-5; 7 nucleotides align to TRBD2. Germline V CDR1 and CDR2: SQVTM, ANQGSEA. J was trimmed by 5 bases and V by 4 bases; bases with no gene match: 1. The CDR3 runs 11 residues. The CDR3 DNA is TGCAGCGTTGGGGAGGGTGAGACCCAGTACTTC. Translation gives CSVGEGETQYF.

This clonotype was detected only a few times. One junction end disagrees with the germline gene, perhaps due to a read error. The V call is TRBV6-4, the J call TRBJ1-2, with 7 bases fitting TRBD1. In germline, CDR1 is MRHNA, CDR2 SNTAGT. CDR3 length equals 14 residues. CDR3 in DNA: TGTGCCAGCAGTTACTCGAGCAGGGGGGGCGGCTACACCTTC. This translates into CASSYSSRGGGYTF.

This clonotype has only a few counts. The chain combines TRBV11-2 with TRBJ2-7, with no clear D. The CDR3 extends over 14 amino acids. V was cut by 3 bases and J by 2 bases, with 11 bases left in between. Germline lookup yields CDR1 SGHAT and CDR2 FQNNGV. The CDR3 loop is CASSLFGPTYEQYF. CDR3 sequence (DNA): TGTGCCAGCAGCTTGTTCGGACCCACCTACGAGCAGTACTTC.

The rearrangement uses TRBV6-1 and TRBJ2-7; D uncertain. Germline CDR1 reads MNHNS; CDR2 reads SASEGT. This CDR3 contains 11 residues. The V gene lost 6 bases and the J gene lost 6 bases, with 9 bases spanning the gap. The CDR3 loop is CASSRASEQYF. The CDR3 DNA reads TGTGCCAGCAGCCGCGCCTCCGAGCAGTACTTC.

As regards this clonotype: No conserved phenylalanine or tryptophan ends this CDR3, so it is likely a read error. V usage is TRBV2 and J usage is TRBJ1-1; weak D call: TRBD1 (6 bases). There are 15 residues in the CDR3. V lost 6 bases and J 0 bases, leaving 14 bases between the germline ends. Germline V CDR1 and CDR2: SNHLY, FYNNEI. This chain's CDR3 is CASRVGGGMNTEAFV. CDR3 coding DNA: TGTGCCAGCAGAGTAGGAGGGGGGATGAACACTGAAGCTTTCGTT.

In this sample, this clonotype turned up many times. J is TRBJ1-1 and V is TRBV6-5; D ambiguous. The CDR3 is 13 residues long. Trimming took off 6 bases at V and 6 bases at J, with 14 bases between the two ends. Germline assignment: CDR1 MNHEY and CDR2 SVGAGI. CDR3 sequence reads: CASSTYRTPEAFF. The CDR3 DNA sequence: TGTGCCAGCAGCACATATCGGACTCCTGAAGCTTTCTTT.

This clonotype was counted a few times. The genes are TRBV2 and TRBJ1-3; 7 bases are a match to TRBD1. This CDR3 has 13 amino acids. From germline, CDR1 is SNHLY and CDR2 FYNNEI. With V trimmed by 6 bases and J by 4 bases, 3 bases remained unmatched. This CDR3 reads CASRDRTGNTIYF. As DNA, the CDR3 is TGTGCCAGCAGGGACAGGACAGGAAACACCATATATTTT.

This clonotype appeared many times. The rearrangement uses TRBV28 and TRBJ1-2; D may be TRBD1 (5 bases). Deletions cut 1 base from V and 2 bases from J, with 11 bases between. The CDR3 spans 15 residues. Germline V CDR1 and CDR2: MDHEN, SYDVKM. This CDR3 reads CASSLSGWYNYGYTF. The CDR3 bases are TGTGCCAGCAGTTTATCAGGGTGGTACAACTATGGCTACACCTTC.

A few counts support this clonotype. This sequence joins TRBV27 and TRBJ1-3; 8 nucleotides agree with TRBD1. The length of the CDR3 is 15 residues. Germline CDR1 is MNHEY and CDR2 is SMNVEV (reference sequence). V was pared by 6 bases and J by 2 bases, with 6 bases of the junction left unmatched. The CDR3 sequence is CASSRSTGAGNTIYF. The CDR3 DNA follows: TGTGCCAGCAGCCGTTCGACAGGGGCTGGAAACACCATATATTTT.

This clonotype appeared many times. The rearrangement uses TRBV29-1 and TRBJ1-1; weak D call: TRBD1 (5 bases). With 4 bases removed from V and 6 bases from J, the gap between germline ends came to 15 bases. CDR1 and CDR2 (germline): SQVTM, ANQGSEA. The CDR3 spans 13 residues. The CDR3 sequence: CSVGLYPGAEAFF. The CDR3 DNA is TGCAGCGTTGGCCTCTACCCGGGGGCTGAAGCTTTCTTT.

This clonotype was counted ten times or more. The chain employs TRBV7-9 and TRBJ1-2; D gene unclear. Per germline, CDR1 SEHNR and CDR2 FQNEAQ (reference sequence). V was shortened by 6 bases and J by 4 bases, with 15 bases between the two germline ends. This CDR3 has 14 amino acids. The CDR3 reads CASRPGPESYGYTF. As DNA, the CDR3 is TGTGCCAGCAGACCCGGACCAGAGAGCTATGGCTACACCTTC.

The chain recombines TRBV28 with TRBJ2-7; D tentatively reads TRBD1 or TRBD2 (5 bases each). V was pared by 2 bases and J by 9 bases, with 17 bases between. Germline V lookup: CDR1 MDHEN, CDR2 SYDVKM. CDR3 length: 14 residues. The CDR3 bases are TGTGCCAGCAGTTTAGGGGGAGCGGAGGAGCGGCAGTACTTC. Translated: CASSLGGAEERQYF.

The sample holds many counts of this clonotype. The rearrangement uses TRBV11-2 and TRBJ2-5; D possibly uses TRBD1 or TRBD2 (5 bases each). The germline V and J ends were trimmed by 5 bases and 7 bases, with 14 bases remaining between them. This CDR3 has 13 residues. Germline-derived CDR1 and CDR2 are SGHAT and FQNNGV. CDR3 bases: TGTGCCAGCAGCCTCCGGGACGCGGGGACCCAGTACTTC. It codes for CASSLRDAGTQYF. The whole variable domain, remainder taken from reference TRBV11-2 and TRBJ2-5, is EAGVAQSPRYKIIEKRQSVAFWCNPISGHATLYWYQQILGQGPKLLIQFQNNGVVDDSQLPKDRFSAERLKGVDSTLKIQPAKLEDSAVYLCASSLRDAGTQYFGPGTRLLVL.